These 17 T cell receptor beta chains originate from one sample sequenced in a study of beta chain features in type 1 diabetes (dated 2018 in TCRdb). No antigen has been assigned to these receptors. Study-level results and caveats: Type 1 diabetes patients showed a moderate but significant shortening of TCRB CDR3 length in all four CD4+ subsets.

The method behind the library was the immunoSEQ multiplex PCR assay. The entire isolated RNA was reverse transcribed using the High Capacity cDNA Reverse Transcription Kit, and thus expressed TCRB transcripts were sequenced. The source is immuneACCESS, and TCRdb retained only in-frame sequences with V and J called. Part of the clones is not carried over; for the studies checked, unresolved V genes explain less than half of this, and the remainder is unexplained. In this sample the table shows around 150,000 clones, approximately 10% of which occur a single time. 0.45% to 0.6% of the sample is held by the ten biggest clonotypes. Sequences were obtained from central memory CD4+ T cells from blood. The receptors were sampled from a man aged 30 to 45 with type 1 diabetes.

This clone turned up a few times. The chain combines TRBV11-2 with TRBJ2-1, with 12 bases identical to TRBD2. The V gene end was trimmed by 5 bases and the J gene end by 9 bases; junction bases not matched to a gene: 5. Germline V lookup: CDR1 SGHAT, CDR2 FQNNGV. CDR3 length equals 14 residues. The CDR3 DNA follows: TGTGCCAGCAGCCGGACTAGCGGGAACGGTGAGCAGTTCTTC. Amino acids: CASSRTSGNGEQFF.

The chain couples TRBV4-2 to TRBJ2-3, with TRBD2 matching 9 bases. Germline V CDR1 and CDR2: LGHNA, YNFKEQ. The CDR3 spans 18 residues. With V trimmed by 1 base and J by 0 bases, 8 bases remained unmatched. The CDR3 spells CASSQVTSGLPSTDTQYF. Written as DNA, the CDR3 is TGTGCCAGCAGCCAAGTTACTAGCGGGTTACCTAGCACAGATACGCAGTATTTT.

The chain joins TRBV9 to TRBJ2-3; tentative D call: TRBD2 (6 bases). The CDR3 has 14 residues. CDR1 is SGDLS and CDR2 is YYNGEE in the germline V gene. Deletions cut 3 bases from V and 4 bases from J, with 12 bases between. CDR3 protein: CASSATTGADTQYF. DNA of the CDR3: TGTGCCAGCAGCGCAACGACGGGGGCAGATACGCAGTATTTT. Full variable domain (outside the CDR3, taken from reference TRBV9 and TRBJ2-3): DSGVTQTPKHLITATGQRVTLRCSPRSGDLSVYWYQQSLDQGLQFLIQYYNGEERAKGNILERFSAQQFPDLHSELNLSSLELGDSALYFCASSATTGADTQYFGPGTRLTVL.

This chain connects TRBV7-3 to TRBJ2-1; possibly TRBD2 for D (6 bases). Trimming pared 4 bases from V and 7 bases from J, leaving 11 bases between. This CDR3 contains 13 residues. Germline V lookup: CDR1 SGHTA, CDR2 FQGTGA. The CDR3 loop is CASSSQSGNEQFF. CDR3 DNA: TGTGCCAGCAGCTCTCAAAGCGGGAATGAGCAGTTCTTC.

There are a few counts of this clone. The chain joins TRBV29-1 to TRBJ2-5; 7 positions agree with TRBD2. The CDR3 is 13 residues long. V was pared by 4 bases and J by 2 bases, with 4 bases of the junction left unmatched. Germline V gene data show CDR1 as SQVTM and CDR2 as ANQGSEA. DNA of the CDR3: TGCAGCGTTGCCCCGGGGGGACAAGAGACCCAGTACTTC. This encodes CSVAPGGQETQYF.

The sample holds a few counts of this clone. This rearrangement joins TRBV5-1 to TRBJ2-3, with TRBD2 matching 8 bases. Germline CDR1 reads SGHRS; CDR2 reads YFSETQ. The CDR3 has 16 amino acids. V shed 1 base and J 1 base; nucleotides not matched to a gene: 5. The CDR3 region is CASSLSGRRGTDTQYF. In nucleotides, the CDR3 is TGCGCCAGCAGCTTGAGCGGGAGACGGGGCACAGATACGCAGTATTTT.

This clone came up a few times. V gene TRBV6-1 combines with J gene TRBJ2-3; TRBD1 matches 7 bases. CDR1 and CDR2 (germline): MNHNS, SASEGT. The CDR3 contains 15 residues. V lost 11 bases and J lost 2; bases outside the gene matches: 13. The CDR3 DNA is TGTGCCGTCGTTCCCGGGACAGTGAACACAGATACGCAGTATTTT. Translated, it gives CAVVPGTVNTDTQYF.

V gene TRBV28 combines with J gene TRBJ1-2, with 9 positions matching TRBD1. J lost 2 bases, V lost 2 bases, and 6 bases had no gene match. The CDR3 is 16 residues long. The germline CDR1 and CDR2 sequences are MDHEN and SYDVKM. For the CDR3, the DNA is TGTGCCAGCAGTTTAATGGACAGGGGACTAAACTATGGCTACACCTTC. Amino acids: CASSLMDRGLNYGYTF.

This clone appeared a few times. Other DNA sequences in the same sample also yield this CDR3. The chain combines TRBV18 with TRBJ2-2; 7 bases fit TRBD1. With V trimmed by 3 bases and J by 2 bases, 3 bases remained unmatched. This CDR3 spans 15 amino acids. The germline gives CDR1 KGHSH, CDR2 LQKENI. This chain's CDR3 is CASSPGDRNTGELFF. Here the CDR3 DNA reads TGTGCCAGCTCACCCGGGGACAGAAACACCGGGGAGCTGTTTTTT.

The chain couples TRBV5-4 to TRBJ2-2; D might be TRBD1 (6 bases). Deletions cut 4 bases from V and 7 bases from J, with 17 bases between. Germline V CDR1 and CDR2: SGHNT, YYREEE (reference sequence). This CDR3 contains 15 residues. CDR3 amino acids: CASSQDQGRVGELFF. The CDR3 DNA reads as TGTGCCAGCAGCCAAGATCAGGGGCGCGTCGGGGAGCTGTTTTTT.

The chain uses TRBV7-2 and TRBJ2-3, with D perhaps matching TRBD2 (5 bases). Germline V gives CDR1 SGHTA, CDR2 FQGNSA. Trimming cost V 5 bases and J 2 bases, with 14 bases left between them. The CDR3 spans 15 residues. CDR3 in amino acids: CASSQRAVLTDTQYF. In DNA, the CDR3 is TGTGCCAGCAGCCAAAGAGCGGTACTCACAGATACGCAGTATTTT. Filled out from reference TRBV7-2 and TRBJ2-3, the complete variable domain reads GAGVSQSPSNKVTEKGKDVELRCDPISGHTALYWYRQSLGQGLEFLIYFQGNSAPDKSGLPSDRFSAERTGGSVSTLTIQRTQQEDSAVYLCASSQRAVLTDTQYFGPGTRLTVL.

This clone is a singleton in its sample. V gene TRBV2 combines with J gene TRBJ2-2, with TRBD1 matching 10 bases. Germline loops: CDR1 SNHLY, CDR2 FYNNEI. J gave up 6 bases and V 0 bases, and 4 bases lay outside the gene matches. The CDR3 loop spans 16 amino acids. The CDR3 nucleotides are TGTGCCAGCAGTGAAGCTATTGGACAGGGGGCCGGGGAGCTGTTTTTT. It translates to CASSEAIGQGAGELFF.

V usage is TRBV27 and J usage is TRBJ2-2, with 7 positions matching TRBD1. The germline V gene encodes CDR1 MNHEY and CDR2 SMNVEV (reference sequence). This CDR3 spans 15 amino acids. V dropped 6 bases and J dropped 6; count of bases not matched to a gene: 10. CDR3: CASRGIRGKAGELFF. The CDR3 region has the DNA TGTGCCAGCAGGGGAATCAGGGGGAAGGCCGGGGAGCTGTTTTTT.

This chain joins TRBV4-2 and TRBJ2-6; a possible D gene is TRBD1 (6 bases). Germline CDR1 and CDR2: LGHNA and YNFKEQ. The germline V and J ends were trimmed by 7 bases and 0 bases, with 13 bases remaining between them. This CDR3 comprises 16 residues. This CDR3 is CASNPGHRSGANVLTF. The DNA for the CDR3 is TGTGCCAGCAACCCGGGACACCGCTCTGGGGCCAACGTCCTGACTTTC.

This clone was picked up a small number of times. The chain uses TRBV27 and TRBJ1-3; D unresolved. Trimming left V 2 bases short and J 4 bases short, with 9 bases between. CDR1 and CDR2 from the germline V gene are MNHEY and SMNVEV (reference sequence). The CDR3 has 14 amino acids. The CDR3 sequence: CASSLIGPGNTIYF. CDR3 coding DNA: TGTGCCAGCAGTTTAATCGGTCCCGGAAACACCATATATTTT.

The CDR3 is CASSLSPGEGQPQHF. The CDR3 DNA reads as TGCGCCAGCAGCTTGTCCCCAGGGGAGGGACAGCCCCAGCATTTT. J is TRBJ1-5 and V is TRBV5-1; D is possibly TRBD1 (6 bases). Trimming cost V 1 base and J 7 bases, with 15 bases left between them. The CDR3 runs to 15 residues. The germline V gene encodes CDR1 SGHRS and CDR2 YFSETQ.

There are a few counts of this clone. The V gene is TRBV4-2, the J gene TRBJ2-3, with TRBD2 matching 9 bases. Germline-derived CDR1 and CDR2 are LGHNA and YNFKEQ. The CDR3 contains 14 residues. V lost 4 bases and J lost 4; bases outside the gene matches: 3. In DNA, the CDR3 is TGTGCCAGCAGCCTGGGACTAGCATCAGATACGCAGTATTTT. This sequence encodes CASSLGLASDTQYF.